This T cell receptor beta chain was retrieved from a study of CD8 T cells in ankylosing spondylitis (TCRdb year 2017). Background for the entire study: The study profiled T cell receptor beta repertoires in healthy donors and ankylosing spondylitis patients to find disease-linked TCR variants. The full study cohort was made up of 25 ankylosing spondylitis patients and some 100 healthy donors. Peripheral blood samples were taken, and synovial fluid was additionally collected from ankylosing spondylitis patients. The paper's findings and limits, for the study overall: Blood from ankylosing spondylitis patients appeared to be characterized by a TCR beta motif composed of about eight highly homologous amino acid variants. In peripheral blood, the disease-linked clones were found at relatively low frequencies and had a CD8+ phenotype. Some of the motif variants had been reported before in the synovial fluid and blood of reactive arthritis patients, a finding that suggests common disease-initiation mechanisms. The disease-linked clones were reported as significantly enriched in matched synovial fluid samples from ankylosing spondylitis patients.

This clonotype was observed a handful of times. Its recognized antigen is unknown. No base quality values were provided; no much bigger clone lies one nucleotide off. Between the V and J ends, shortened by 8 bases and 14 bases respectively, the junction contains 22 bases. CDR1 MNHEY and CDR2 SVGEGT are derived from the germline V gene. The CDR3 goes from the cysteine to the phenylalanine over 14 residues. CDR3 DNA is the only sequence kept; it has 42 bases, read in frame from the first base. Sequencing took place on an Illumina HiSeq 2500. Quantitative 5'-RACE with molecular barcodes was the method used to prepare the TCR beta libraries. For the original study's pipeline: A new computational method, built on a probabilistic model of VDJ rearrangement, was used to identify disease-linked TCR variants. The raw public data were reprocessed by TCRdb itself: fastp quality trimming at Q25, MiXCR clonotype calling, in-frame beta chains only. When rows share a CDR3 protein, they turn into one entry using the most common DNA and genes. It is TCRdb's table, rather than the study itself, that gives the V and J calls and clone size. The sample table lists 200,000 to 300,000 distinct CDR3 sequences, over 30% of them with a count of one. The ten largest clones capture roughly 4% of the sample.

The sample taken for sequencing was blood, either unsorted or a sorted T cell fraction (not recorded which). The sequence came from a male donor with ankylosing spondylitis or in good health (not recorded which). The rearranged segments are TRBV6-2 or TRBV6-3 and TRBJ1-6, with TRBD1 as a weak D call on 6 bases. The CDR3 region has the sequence CASEEGTAGDTLHF. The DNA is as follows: TGTGCCAGCGAAGAAGGAACGGCCGGGGACACCCTCCACTTT.